These 8 T cell receptor beta chains were sequenced from one sample in a study of T-cell reconstitution after alpha-beta-depleted transplantation in children. Molecular barcoding with unique molecular identifiers was used for the TCRbeta library. Each CDR3 protein is one row after TCRdb ran MiXCR on the PCR reads. The sample yields more than 40,000 distinct CDR3 sequences, around 9.2% seen once. Specimen: PBMCs, mostly from graft donor cells, collected 60 days after TCRalphabeta/CD19-depleted stem cell transplant. These receptors came from a male patient under 10 years old who had a stem cell transplant for chronic granulomatous disease, so the T cells may come from the graft donor.

This clonotype has ten or more counts. The chain uses TRBV6-2 or TRBV6-3 and TRBJ2-3; D is unresolved. The CDR3 runs 13 residues. Trimming removed 11 bases at V and 1 base at J, with 13 bases between. Germline V gives CDR1 MNHEY, CDR2 SVGEGT. The CDR3 loop is CAGREIGTDTQYF. CDR3 sequence (DNA): TGTGCCGGCCGAGAGATTGGCACAGATACGCAGTATTTT.

Many counts were recorded for this clonotype. The chain carries TRBV20-1 and TRBJ2-2; TRBD1 matches 8 bases. The germline CDR1 and CDR2 sequences are DFQATT and SNEGSKA (reference sequence). Losses at the gene ends were 1 base for V and 6 bases for J; bases not matched to a gene: 10. The CDR3 is made up of 16 amino acids. CDR3 nucleotide sequence: TGCAGTGCTAGAGTCCTTAACAGGGGGGACTCCGGGGAGCTGTTTTTT. This translates into CSARVLNRGDSGELFF.

This clonotype occurred a few times. The chain couples TRBV6-5 to TRBJ2-3; TRBD1 is a possible D gene (5 bases). The germline CDR1 and CDR2 sequences are MNHEY and SVGAGI. Deletions cut 0 bases from V and 7 bases from J, with 11 bases between. This CDR3 contains 14 residues. CDR3 DNA sequence: TGTGCCAGCAGTTACTCGGTAACAGGATATACGCAGTATTTT. As protein: CASSYSVTGYTQYF.

There are a few counts of this clonotype. The chain couples TRBV30 to TRBJ2-3; no clear D. This CDR3 has 15 residues. V lost 5 bases, J lost 0 bases, and 15 bases lay in between. Germline V lookup: CDR1 GTSNPN, CDR2 SVGIG (reference sequence). The CDR3, as DNA: TGTGCCTGGGGCCAGGACGGTCTCAGCACAGATACGCAGTATTTT. Amino acid sequence: CAWGQDGLSTDTQYF.

Many counts were recorded for this clonotype. The V and J genes are TRBV4-1 and TRBJ2-1, with 8 bases that match TRBD2. Germline V gene lookup returns CDR1 MGHRA and CDR2 YSYEKL. With 0 bases clipped from V and 7 bases from J, the junction kept 8 bases outside the gene matches. The CDR3 runs to 16 residues. CDR3 sequence reads: CASSQDVGRAWNEQFF. The CDR3 DNA reads as TGCGCCAGCAGCCAAGACGTCGGGAGGGCCTGGAATGAGCAGTTCTTC.

This clonotype was detected ten times or more. The rearrangement links TRBV20-1 to TRBJ2-1, with TRBD2 matching 13 bases. Germline lookup yields CDR1 DFQATT and CDR2 SNEGSKA (reference sequence). V lost 4 bases to trimming and J lost 10 bases; unmatched junction nucleotides: 7. The CDR3 is made up of 14 amino acids. CDR3 in amino acids: CSAKLAGGIGEQFF. DNA of the CDR3: TGCAGTGCTAAACTAGCGGGAGGGATAGGGGAGCAGTTCTTC.

V and J are TRBV4-3 and TRBJ2-2; D not resolved. From germline, CDR1 is LGHNA and CDR2 YSLEER. The CDR3 is 17 amino acids. V lost 4 bases and J 7 bases, leaving 22 bases between the germline ends. CDR3: CASSPKFPLGDGGELFF. The CDR3 coding sequence is TGCGCCAGCAGCCCCAAGTTCCCACTTGGGGATGGCGGGGAGCTGTTTTTT.

The chain recombines TRBV11-2 with TRBJ2-7; D is uncertain. V lost 5 bases and J 5 bases, leaving 7 bases between the germline ends. CDR1 and CDR2 from the germline V gene are SGHAT and FQNNGV. The CDR3 has 11 amino acids. The CDR3 nucleotides are TGTGCCAGCAGCGCGCACAACGAGCAGTACTTC. Residues: CASSAHNEQYF.